This T cell receptor beta chain was captured in a study of chemoradiotherapy in HPV16-positive cancers. The protocol was immunoSEQ multiplex PCR, while the TCRdb copy is restricted to in-frame clones and leaves out a portion. The sample consists of about 31,000 clones, more than 80% of them appearing once. As regards this clone: Its antigen is as yet unknown.

Study outcomes and limitations: Candidate HPV-specific clones and E7-related TCR motifs grew in tumor during treatment.

Looked up from germline, CDR1 is MNHNS and CDR2 is SASEGT. V was trimmed by 3 bases and J by 4 bases, leaving 15 bases between them. This CDR3 is built from 16 residues. This rearrangement joins TRBV6-1 to TRBJ2-2; D may correspond to TRBD1 or TRBD2 (6 bases each). This TCR derives from a human donor with HPV-associated anogenital cancer. Sequences were derived from blood, sampled from a patient who underwent chemoradiotherapy. CDR3 in amino acids: CASSEAWGAGTGELFF. CDR3 DNA: TGTGCCAGCAGTGAGGCATGGGGGGCAGGCACCGGGGAGCTGTTTTTT.